The present T cell receptor beta chain was sequenced within a study of OX40 agonist ivuxolimab in advanced cancers. Germline V gene data show CDR1 as SNHLY and CDR2 as FYNNEI. This CDR3 is built from 13 residues. The V and J ends lost 6 bases and 5 bases, in that order; junction bases with no gene match: 7. This clone was counted a single time. Repertoires were generated with immunoSEQ multiplex PCR, while TCRdb's copy carries only in-frame clones and drops some. Of about 79,000 clones listed, approximately 88% are singletons. This material consisted of CD4+ or CD8+ T cells sorted from blood, taken in a trial of the OX40 agonist ivuxolimab. The chain couples TRBV2 to TRBJ2-7; TRBD2 matches 7 bases. This TCR was sampled from an adult with an advanced solid tumor such as melanoma, head and neck, liver or kidney cancer. CDR3 nucleotide sequence: TGTGCCAGCAGGGGGGGAGGGCCCCACGAGCAGTACTTC. Amino acid sequence: CASRGGGPHEQYF.